This TCR beta chain was obtained from a study of cytomegalovirus exposure and HLA in healthy donors. V trimming: 5 bases; J trimming: 5 bases; junction bases outside the gene matches: 8. CDR3 length: 14 residues. Germline assignment: CDR1 GTSNPN and CDR2 SVGIG (reference sequence). PCR involved 60 Vbeta and 13 Jbeta primers. Produced via immunoSEQ multiplex PCR; TCRdb's table is partial and in-frame only. The table records around 94,000 clones, roughly 71% of them present only once. The chain couples TRBV30 to TRBJ2-1; TRBD2 matches 8 bases. The sequenced sample consisted of PBMCs. This receptor was identified in a woman aged 40 to 50 in good health and CMV-seronegative. This chain's CDR3 is CAWGTRRGDNEQFF. In DNA, the CDR3 is TGTGCCTGGGGTACCAGGCGGGGGGACAATGAGCAGTTCTTC.